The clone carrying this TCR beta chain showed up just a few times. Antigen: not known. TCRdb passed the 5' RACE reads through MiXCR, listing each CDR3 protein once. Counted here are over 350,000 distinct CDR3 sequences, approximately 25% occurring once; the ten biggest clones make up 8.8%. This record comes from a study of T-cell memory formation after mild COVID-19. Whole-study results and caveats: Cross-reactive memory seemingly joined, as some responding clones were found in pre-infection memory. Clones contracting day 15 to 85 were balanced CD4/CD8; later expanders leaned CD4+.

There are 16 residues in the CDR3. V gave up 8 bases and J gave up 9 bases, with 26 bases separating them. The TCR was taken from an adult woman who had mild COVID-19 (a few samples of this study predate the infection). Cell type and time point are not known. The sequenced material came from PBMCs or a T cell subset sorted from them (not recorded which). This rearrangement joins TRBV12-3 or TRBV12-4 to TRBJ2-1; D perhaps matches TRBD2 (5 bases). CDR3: CASRATLGPIRSEQFF. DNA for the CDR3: TGTGCCAGCCGCGCCACACTAGGGCCTATTAGGAGTGAGCAGTTCTTC.